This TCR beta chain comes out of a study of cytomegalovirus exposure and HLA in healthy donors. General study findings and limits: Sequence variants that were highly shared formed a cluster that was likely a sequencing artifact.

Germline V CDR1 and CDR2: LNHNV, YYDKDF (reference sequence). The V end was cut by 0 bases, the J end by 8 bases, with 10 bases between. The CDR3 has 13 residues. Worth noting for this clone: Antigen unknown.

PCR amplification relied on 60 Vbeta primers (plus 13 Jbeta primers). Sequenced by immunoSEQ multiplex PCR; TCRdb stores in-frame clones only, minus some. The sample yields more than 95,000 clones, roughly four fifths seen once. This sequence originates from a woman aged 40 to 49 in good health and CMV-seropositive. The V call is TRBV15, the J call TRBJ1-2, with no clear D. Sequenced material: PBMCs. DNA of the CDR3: TGTGCCACCAGCAGAGAGCGGGTCGGGGGCTACACCTTC. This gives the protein CATSRERVGGYTF.